The clone carrying this T cell receptor (beta chain) was counted between two and nine times. What it binds is not known. For the second PCR, which ran for about 6 to 12 cycles, a sample-barcoded 5' primer and a J-beta primer mix were used. In TCRdb, the 5' RACE reads were re-called with MiXCR into one record per CDR3 protein. The data contain roughly 1,800,000 distinct CDR3 sequences, 49% of them singletons. The data belong to a study of blood T cells in healthy people across ages. Study conclusions and caveats: As naive T cell percentage varied, TCR beta diversity correlated strongly with it.

V lost 7 bases and J 5 bases, leaving 11 bases between the germline ends. This CDR3 spans 12 amino acids. Per individual sample, total RNA of at least 6 micrograms was extracted. The receptor comes from a woman in her 40s in good health. The chain is built from TRBV12-3 or TRBV12-4 and TRBJ1-2, with no clear D. Specimen: blood. This CDR3 reads CASTPGRYGYTF. Written as DNA, the CDR3 is TGTGCCAGCACCCCGGGGAGGTATGGCTACACCTTC.